The sequence of this T cell receptor beta chain was determined in a study of OX40 agonist ivuxolimab in advanced cancers. Study background: Intravenous ivuxolimab at 0.01 to 10 mg/kg was given to patients every 2 weeks. Broader study findings: Relatively little clonal expansion, among the lowest observed, appeared in partial responders at 0.1-3.0 mg/kg.

In the case of this clone: What it binds is not known.

Profiled with immunoSEQ multiplex PCR; TCRdb holds only in-frame clones, not every one. The sample lists tens of thousands of clones, around 94% seen once, with around 16% in the top ten. The V gene lost 1 base and the J gene lost 1 base, with 11 bases spanning the gap. CDR1 and CDR2 (germline): SGHVS, FNYEAQ. The CDR3 loop spans 15 amino acids. The source of this sequence is an adult with an advanced solid tumor such as melanoma, head and neck, liver or kidney cancer. The J gene is TRBJ2-7, the V gene TRBV7-6, with D perhaps matching TRBD1 or TRBD2 (5 bases each). The specimen comprised CD4+ or CD8+ T cells sorted from blood, sampled in a trial of the OX40 agonist ivuxolimab. The CDR3 is CASSLEGTGSYEQYF. The DNA of the CDR3 is TGTGCCAGCAGCTTAGAGGGGACGGGGTCCTACGAGCAGTACTTC. Supplemented by reference TRBV7-6 and TRBJ2-7, the full variable domain reads GAGVSQSPRYKVTKRGQDVALRCDPISGHVSLYWYRQALGQGPEFLTYFNYEAQQDKSGLPNDRFSAERPEGSISTLTIQRTEQRDSAMYRCASSLEGTGSYEQYFGPGTRLTVT.